Sequencing of this T cell receptor (beta chain) was carried out in a study of cytomegalovirus exposure and HLA in healthy donors. The PCR made use of 60 Vbeta and 13 Jbeta primers. Using immunoSEQ multiplex PCR, the repertoire was profiled, and TCRdb retains in-frame clones only, with some absent. The table lists around 140,000 clones, roughly 9.6% of them singletons. This CDR3 has 17 amino acids. Germline CDR1 and CDR2: PRHDT and FYEKMQ (reference sequence). Deletions cut 2 bases from V and 4 bases from J, with 19 bases between. The TCR sequence derives from a middle-aged woman in good health and CMV-seropositive. Sequencing was done on a sample of PBMCs. This chain connects TRBV13 to TRBJ2-3; the D gene is possibly TRBD1 (6 bases). The CDR3: CASSLLAYRVGSDTQYF. CDR3 in DNA: TGTGCCAGCAGCTTATTAGCCTACAGGGTTGGCTCAGATACGCAGTATTTT.